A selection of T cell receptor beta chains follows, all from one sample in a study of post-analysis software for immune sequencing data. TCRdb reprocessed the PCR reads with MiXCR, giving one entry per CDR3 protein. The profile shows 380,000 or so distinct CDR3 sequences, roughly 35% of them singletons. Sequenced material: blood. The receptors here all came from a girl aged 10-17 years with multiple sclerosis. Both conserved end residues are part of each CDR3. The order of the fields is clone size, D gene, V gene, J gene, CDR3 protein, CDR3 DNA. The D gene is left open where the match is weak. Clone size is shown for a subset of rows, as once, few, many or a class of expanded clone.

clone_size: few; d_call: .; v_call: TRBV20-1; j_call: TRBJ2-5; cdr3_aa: CSASGPSETQYF; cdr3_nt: TGCAGTGCTAGCGGGCCCTCAGAGACCCAGTACTTC
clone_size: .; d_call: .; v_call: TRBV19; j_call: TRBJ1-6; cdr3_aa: CASKEGGYYNSPLHF; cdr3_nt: TGTGCCAGTAAGGAGGGGGGTTACTATAATTCACCCCTCCACTTT
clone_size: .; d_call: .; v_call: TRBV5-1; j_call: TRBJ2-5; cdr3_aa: CASSSGTQQETQYF; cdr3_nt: TGCGCCAGCAGCTCCGGGACACAACAAGAGACCCAGTACTTC
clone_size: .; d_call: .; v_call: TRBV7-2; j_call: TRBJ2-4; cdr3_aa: CASSNGGVWAKNIQYF; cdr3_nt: TGTGCCAGCAGCAATGGCGGGGTCTGGGCCAAAAACATTCAGTACTTC
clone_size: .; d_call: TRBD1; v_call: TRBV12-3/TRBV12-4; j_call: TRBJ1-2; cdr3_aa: CASSRQGIGDGYTF; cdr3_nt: TGTGCCAGCAGCCGACAGGGGATTGGAGATGGCTACACCTTC
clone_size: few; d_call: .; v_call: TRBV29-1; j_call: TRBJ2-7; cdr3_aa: CSVLDRARGDYEQYF; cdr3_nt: TGCAGCGTCCTAGACAGGGCAAGGGGGGACTACGAGCAGTACTTC
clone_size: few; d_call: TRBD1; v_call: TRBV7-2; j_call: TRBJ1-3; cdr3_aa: CASSKTGASGNTIYF; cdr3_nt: TGTGCCAGCAGTAAGACAGGGGCATCTGGAAACACCATATATTTT
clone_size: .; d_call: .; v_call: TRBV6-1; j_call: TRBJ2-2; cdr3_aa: CASSQQGLLNTGELFF; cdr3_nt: TGTGCCAGCAGTCAACAGGGCTTATTGAACACCGGGGAGCTGTTTTTT
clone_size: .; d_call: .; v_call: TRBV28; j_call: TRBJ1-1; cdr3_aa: CASSHPKLNTEAFF; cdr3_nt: TGTGCCAGCAGTCACCCCAAACTGAACACTGAAGCTTTCTTT
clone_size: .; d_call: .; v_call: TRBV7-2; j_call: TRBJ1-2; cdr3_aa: CASSLSGIYGYTF; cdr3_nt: TGTGCCAGCAGCTTATCGGGGATCTATGGCTACACCTTC
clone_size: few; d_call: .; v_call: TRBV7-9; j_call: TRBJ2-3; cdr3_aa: CASSLIVLEYF; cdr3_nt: TGTGCCAGCAGCTTAATCGTCTTGGAGTATTTT
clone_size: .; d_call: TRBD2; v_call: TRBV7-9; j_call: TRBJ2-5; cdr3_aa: CASSPPTSGGEETQYF; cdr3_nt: TGTGCCAGCAGCCCACCCACTAGCGGGGGGGAAGAGACCCAGTACTTC
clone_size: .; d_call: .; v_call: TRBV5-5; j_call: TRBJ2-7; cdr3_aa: CASSLVGGGQHEQYF; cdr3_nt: TGTGCCAGCAGCTTGGTCGGCGGAGGGCAGCACGAGCAGTACTTC
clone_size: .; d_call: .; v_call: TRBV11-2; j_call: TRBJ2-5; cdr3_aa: CASSRLQLETQYF; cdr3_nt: TGTGCCAGCAGCCGACTCCAGCTCGAGACCCAGTACTTC
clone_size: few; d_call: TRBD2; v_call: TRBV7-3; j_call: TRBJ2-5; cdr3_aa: CASSPDGGETQYF; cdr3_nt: TGTGCCAGCAGCCCCGACGGGGGGGAGACCCAGTACTTC
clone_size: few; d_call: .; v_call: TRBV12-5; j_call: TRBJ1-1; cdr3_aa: CASGLWASEAFF; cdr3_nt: TGTGCTAGTGGTTTGTGGGCGAGTGAAGCTTTCTTT
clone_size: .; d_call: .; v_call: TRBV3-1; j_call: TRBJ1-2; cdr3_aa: CASSQDPVPNYGYTF; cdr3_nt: TGTGCCAGCAGCCAAGATCCCGTCCCTAACTATGGCTACACCTTC
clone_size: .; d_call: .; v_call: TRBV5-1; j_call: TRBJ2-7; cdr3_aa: CASSYTPGFTYEQYF; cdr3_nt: TGCGCCAGCAGCTACACCCCGGGTTTTACCTACGAGCAGTACTTC
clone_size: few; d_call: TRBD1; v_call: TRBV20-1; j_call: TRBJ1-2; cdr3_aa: CSAPTGGDGYTF; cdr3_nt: TGCAGTGCGCCCACAGGGGGCGATGGCTACACCTTC
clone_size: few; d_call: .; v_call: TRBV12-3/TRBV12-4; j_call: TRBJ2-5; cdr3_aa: CASSPTPSETQYF; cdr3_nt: TGTGCCAGCTCCCCGACTCCCTCGGAGACCCAGTACTTC
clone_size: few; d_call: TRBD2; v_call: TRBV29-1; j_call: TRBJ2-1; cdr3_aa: CSVDLVGRDEQFF; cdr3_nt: TGCAGCGTTGATCTGGTAGGGAGGGATGAGCAGTTCTTC
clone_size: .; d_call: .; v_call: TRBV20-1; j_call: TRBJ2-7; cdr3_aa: CSARPERLSYEQYF; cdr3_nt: TGCAGTGCTAGACCAGAGAGGCTATCGTACGAGCAGTACTTC
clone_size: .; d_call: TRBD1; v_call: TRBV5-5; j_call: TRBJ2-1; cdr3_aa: CASSLFTQGELWNEQFF; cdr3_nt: TGTGCCAGCAGCTTGTTCACGCAGGGGGAGCTTTGGAATGAGCAGTTCTTC
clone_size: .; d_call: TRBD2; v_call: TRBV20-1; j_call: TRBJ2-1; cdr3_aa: CSALTSGQETQFF; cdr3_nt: TGCAGTGCTCTTACTAGCGGCCAAGAGACCCAGTTCTTC
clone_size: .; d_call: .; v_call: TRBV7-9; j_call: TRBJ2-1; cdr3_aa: CASSFGETYNEQFF; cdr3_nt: TGTGCCAGCAGCTTCGGGGAAACCTACAATGAGCAGTTCTTC
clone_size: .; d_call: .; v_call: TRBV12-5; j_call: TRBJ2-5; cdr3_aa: CASGPGEETQYF; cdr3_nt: TGTGCCAGTGGTCCAGGGGAAGAGACCCAGTACTTC
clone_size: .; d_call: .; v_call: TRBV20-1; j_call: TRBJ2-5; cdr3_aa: CSARVPGTNQETQYF; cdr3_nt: TGCAGTGCTAGAGTGCCCGGGACCAACCAAGAGACCCAGTACTTC
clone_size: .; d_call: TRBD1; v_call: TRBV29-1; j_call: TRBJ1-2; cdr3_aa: CSVPRDRGPYGYTF; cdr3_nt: TGCAGCGTCCCCCGGGACAGGGGGCCCTATGGCTACACCTTC
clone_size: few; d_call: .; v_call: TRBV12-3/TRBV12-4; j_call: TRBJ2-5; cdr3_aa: CASSLGGKGTQETQYF; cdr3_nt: TGTGCCAGCAGTTTAGGGGGGAAAGGGACCCAAGAGACCCAGTACTTC
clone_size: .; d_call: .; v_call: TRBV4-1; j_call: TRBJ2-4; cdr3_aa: CASSQPIAADLAKNIQYF; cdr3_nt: TGCGCCAGCAGCCAACCAATAGCGGCAGATCTAGCCAAAAACATTCAGTACTTC
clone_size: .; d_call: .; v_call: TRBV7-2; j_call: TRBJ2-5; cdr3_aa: CASSLAYNEQYF; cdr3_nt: TGTGCCAGCAGCTTAGCGTACAATGAGCAGTACTTC
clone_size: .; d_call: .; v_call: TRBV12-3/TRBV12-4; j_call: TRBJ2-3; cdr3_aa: CASSLCPDAQYF; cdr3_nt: TGTGCCAGCAGTTTGTGCCCAGATGCGCAGTATTTT
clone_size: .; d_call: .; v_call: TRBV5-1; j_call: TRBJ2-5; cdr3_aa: CTSSFEGPTQYF; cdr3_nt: TGCACCAGCAGCTTCGAGGGACCGACCCAGTACTTC
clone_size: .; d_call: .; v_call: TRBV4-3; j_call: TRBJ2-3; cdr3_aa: CASSQGQDRGTDTQYF; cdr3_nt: TGCGCCAGCAGCCAAGGCCAGGATAGGGGCACAGATACGCAGTATTTT
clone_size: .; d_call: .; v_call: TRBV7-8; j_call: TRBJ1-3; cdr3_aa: CASSLAGFGNTIYF; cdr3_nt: TGTGCCAGCAGCTTAGCTGGGTTTGGAAACACCATATATTTT
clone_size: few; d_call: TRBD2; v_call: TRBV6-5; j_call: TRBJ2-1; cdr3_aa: CASSYAASGEREQFF; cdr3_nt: TGTGCCAGCAGTTATGCGGCTAGCGGGGAGAGGGAGCAGTTCTTC
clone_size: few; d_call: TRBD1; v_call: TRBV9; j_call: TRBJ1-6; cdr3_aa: CASSSAGGTSPLHF; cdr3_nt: TGTGCCAGCAGCTCCGCAGGGGGAACTTCACCCCTCCACTTT
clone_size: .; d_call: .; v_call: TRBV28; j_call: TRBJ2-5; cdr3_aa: CASSLSPGEEETQYF; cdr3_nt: TGTGCCAGCAGTTTATCACCGGGTGAGGAGGAGACCCAGTACTTC
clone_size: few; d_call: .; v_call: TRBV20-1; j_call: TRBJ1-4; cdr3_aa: CSARPLGSGQGNEKLFF; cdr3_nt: TGCAGTGCTAGGCCCCTCGGTTCGGGGCAGGGTAATGAAAAACTGTTTTTT
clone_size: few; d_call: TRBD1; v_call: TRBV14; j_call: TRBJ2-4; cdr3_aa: CASSSLDRDIQYF; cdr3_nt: TGTGCCAGCAGCTCCCTAGACAGGGACATTCAGTACTTC
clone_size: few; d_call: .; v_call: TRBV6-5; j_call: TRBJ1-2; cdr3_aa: CTSYGQSKGHYGYTF; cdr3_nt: TGTACCAGCTATGGACAGTCGAAGGGGCACTATGGCTACACCTTC
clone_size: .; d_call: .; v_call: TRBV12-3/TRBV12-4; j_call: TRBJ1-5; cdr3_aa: CASSSNEGLGNQPQHF; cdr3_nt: TGTGCCAGCAGTTCCAACGAGGGGCTTGGGAATCAGCCCCAGCATTTT
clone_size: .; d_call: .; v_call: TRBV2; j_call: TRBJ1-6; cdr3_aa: CASSERRLDGSPLHF; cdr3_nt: TGTGCCAGCAGTGAACGACGGTTAGATGGTTCACCCCTCCACTTT
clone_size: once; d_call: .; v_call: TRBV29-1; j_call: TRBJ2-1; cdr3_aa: CSGGVGEQFF; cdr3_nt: TGCAGCGGAGGGGTGGGTGAGCAGTTCTTC
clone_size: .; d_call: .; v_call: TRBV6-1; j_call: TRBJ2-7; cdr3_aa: CAGRPTSIALSSHEQYF; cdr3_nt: TGTGCCGGCAGACCTACTAGTATCGCGTTAAGCTCCCACGAGCAGTACTTC
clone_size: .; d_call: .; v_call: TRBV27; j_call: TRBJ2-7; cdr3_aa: CASRPDTIRGVYEQYF; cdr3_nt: TGTGCCAGCAGACCGGACACCATTCGGGGTGTCTACGAGCAGTACTTC
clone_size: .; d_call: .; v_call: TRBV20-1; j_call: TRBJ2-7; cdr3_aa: CSAYDSRAFEQYF; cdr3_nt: TGCAGTGCCTACGACTCTAGAGCCTTCGAGCAGTACTTC
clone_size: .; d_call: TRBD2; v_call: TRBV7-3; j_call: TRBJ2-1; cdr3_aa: CASSLTLGLAVNNEQFF; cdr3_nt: TGTGCCAGCAGCTTAACCCTGGGACTAGCGGTGAACAATGAGCAGTTCTTC
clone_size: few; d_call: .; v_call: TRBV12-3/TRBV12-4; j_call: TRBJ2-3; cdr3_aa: CASSRGETDTQYF; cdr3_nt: TGTGCCAGCTCAAGGGGGGAGACAGATACGCAGTATTTT
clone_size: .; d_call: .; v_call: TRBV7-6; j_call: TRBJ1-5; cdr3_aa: CASSLDVQGNQPQHF; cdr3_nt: TGTGCCAGCAGCTTAGATGTACAGGGAAATCAGCCCCAGCATTTT
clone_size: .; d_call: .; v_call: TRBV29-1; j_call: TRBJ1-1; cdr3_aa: CSEGRLNTEAFF; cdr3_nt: TGCAGCGAGGGACGGCTGAACACTGAAGCTTTCTTT
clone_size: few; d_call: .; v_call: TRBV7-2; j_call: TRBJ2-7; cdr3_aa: CASSLDAAGTPYEQYF; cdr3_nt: TGTGCCAGCAGCTTAGACGCGGCAGGGACCCCTTACGAGCAGTACTTC
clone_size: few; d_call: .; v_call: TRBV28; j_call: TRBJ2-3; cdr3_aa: CASSFDQDTQYF; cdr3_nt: TGTGCCAGCAGTTTCGACCAAGATACGCAGTATTTT